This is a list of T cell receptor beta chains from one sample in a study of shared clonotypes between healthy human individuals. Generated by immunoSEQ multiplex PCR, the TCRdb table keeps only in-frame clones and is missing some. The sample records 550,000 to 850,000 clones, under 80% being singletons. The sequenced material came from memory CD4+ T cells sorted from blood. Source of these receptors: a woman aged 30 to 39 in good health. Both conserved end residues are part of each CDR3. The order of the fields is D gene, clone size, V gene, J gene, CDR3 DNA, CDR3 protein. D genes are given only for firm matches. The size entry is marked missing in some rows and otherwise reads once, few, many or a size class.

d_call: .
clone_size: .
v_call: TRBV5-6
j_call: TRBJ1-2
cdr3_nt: TGTGCCAGCAGCTTGGCGACGGCTAACTATGGCTACACCTTC
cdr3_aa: CASSLATANYGYTF

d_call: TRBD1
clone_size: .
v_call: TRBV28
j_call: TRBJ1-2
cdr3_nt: TGTGCCAGCCTGCAGGGGGCTCGGTATGGCTACACCTTC
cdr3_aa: CASLQGARYGYTF

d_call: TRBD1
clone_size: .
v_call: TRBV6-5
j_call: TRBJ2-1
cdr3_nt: TGTGCCAGCGGAAACAGGGGGAACTTTGGTAATGAGCAGTTCTTC
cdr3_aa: CASGNRGNFGNEQFF

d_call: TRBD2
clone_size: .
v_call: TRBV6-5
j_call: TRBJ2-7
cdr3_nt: TGTGCCAGCAGTTACGTTAGCGGGAGCTACGAGCAGTACTTC
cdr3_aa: CASSYVSGSYEQYF

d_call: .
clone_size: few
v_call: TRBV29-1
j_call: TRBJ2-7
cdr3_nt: TGCAGCGTTGAATCGGGGTACGAGCAGTACTTC
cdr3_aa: CSVESGYEQYF

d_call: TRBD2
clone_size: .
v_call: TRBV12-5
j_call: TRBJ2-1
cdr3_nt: TGTGCTAGTGGAACCTCCCGGGGGGATGAGCAGTTCTTC
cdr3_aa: CASGTSRGDEQFF

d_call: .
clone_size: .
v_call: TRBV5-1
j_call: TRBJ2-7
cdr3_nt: TGCGCCAGCATGGGGGGCCTTCGTGTCTCCTACGAGCAGTACTTC
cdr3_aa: CASMGGLRVSYEQYF

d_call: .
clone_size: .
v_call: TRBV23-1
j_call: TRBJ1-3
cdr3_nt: TGCGCCAGCAGATGGACAGTCTCTGGAAACACCATATATTTT
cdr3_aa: CASRWTVSGNTIYF

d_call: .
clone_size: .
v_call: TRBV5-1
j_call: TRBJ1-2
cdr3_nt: TGCGCCAGCAGCTTGCACCCGGATAACTATGGCTACACCTTC
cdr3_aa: CASSLHPDNYGYTF

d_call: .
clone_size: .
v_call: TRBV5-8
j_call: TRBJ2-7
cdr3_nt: TGTGCCAGCAGCTGGACAGCTCGTGCCCCTTCCGAGCAGTACTTC
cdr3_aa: CASSWTARAPSEQYF

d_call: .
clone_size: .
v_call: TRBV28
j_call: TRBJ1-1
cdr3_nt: TGTGCCAGCAGTCCTCATAGCAGCACTGAAGCTTTCTTT
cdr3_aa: CASSPHSSTEAFF

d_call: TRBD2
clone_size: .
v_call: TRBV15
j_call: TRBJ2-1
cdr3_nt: TGTGCCACCAGCAGGGGCAGCGGGAGCTCCTACAATGAGCAGTTCTTC
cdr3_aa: CATSRGSGSSYNEQFF

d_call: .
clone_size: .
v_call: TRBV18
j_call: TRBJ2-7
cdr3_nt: TGTGCCAGCTCACCATTTGGGGAGAACGAGCAGTACTTC
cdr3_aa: CASSPFGENEQYF

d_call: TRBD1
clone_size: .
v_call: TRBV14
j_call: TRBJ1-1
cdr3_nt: TGTGCCAGCAGCCTAACAGGGGGCCTGACTTGGAACACTGAAGCTTTCTTT
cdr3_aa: CASSLTGGLTWNTEAFF

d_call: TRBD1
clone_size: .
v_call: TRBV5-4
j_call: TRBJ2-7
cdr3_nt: TGTGCCAGCAGCGTAGTAGACAGGGGGGCGTACGAGCAGTACTTC
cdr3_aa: CASSVVDRGAYEQYF

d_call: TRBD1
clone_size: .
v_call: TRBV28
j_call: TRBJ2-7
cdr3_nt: TGTGCCAGCTGGGACAGGACCTACGAGCAGTACTTC
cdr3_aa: CASWDRTYEQYF

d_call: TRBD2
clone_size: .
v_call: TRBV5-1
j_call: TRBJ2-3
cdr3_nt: TGCGCCAGCAGCTCAAAGCGGGAGCCAAGGGATACGCAGTATTTT
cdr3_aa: CASSSKREPRDTQYF

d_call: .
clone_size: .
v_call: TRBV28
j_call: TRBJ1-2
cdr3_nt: TGTGCCAGCGGGTTACTAACAGGGACTTATGGCTACACCTTC
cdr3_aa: CASGLLTGTYGYTF

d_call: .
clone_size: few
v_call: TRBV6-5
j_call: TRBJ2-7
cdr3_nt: TGTGCCAGCAGTTCGACAGGTGTCCACGAGCAGTACTTC
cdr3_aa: CASSSTGVHEQYF

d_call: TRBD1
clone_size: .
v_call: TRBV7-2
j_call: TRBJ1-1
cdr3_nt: TGTGCCAGCAGGCGATACGGACAGGGGGGCACTGAAGCTTTCTTT
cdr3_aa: CASRRYGQGGTEAFF

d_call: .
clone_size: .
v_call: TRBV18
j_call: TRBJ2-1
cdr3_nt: TGTGCCAGCTCACCCCGCCTGGGAGTCTCCTACAATGAGCAGTTCTTC
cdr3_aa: CASSPRLGVSYNEQFF

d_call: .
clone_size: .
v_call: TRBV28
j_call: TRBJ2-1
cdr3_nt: TGTGCCAGCAGTTTCCTCGTTACACCTACTGGGAATGAGCAGTTCTTC
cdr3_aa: CASSFLVTPTGNEQFF

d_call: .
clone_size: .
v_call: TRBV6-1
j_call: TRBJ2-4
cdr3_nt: TGTGCCAGCAGTGTAGCCCTCGGGGAAAACATTCAGTACTTC
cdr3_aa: CASSVALGENIQYF

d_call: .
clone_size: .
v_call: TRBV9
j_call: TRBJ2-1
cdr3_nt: TGTGCCAGCAGCGGACACAATGAGCAGTTCTTC
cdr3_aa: CASSGHNEQFF

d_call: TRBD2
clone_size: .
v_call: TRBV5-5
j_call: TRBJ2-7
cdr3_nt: TGTGCCAGCAGCTCGCAGACTAGCGGGAGTATGTACGAGCAGTACTTC
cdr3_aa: CASSSQTSGSMYEQYF

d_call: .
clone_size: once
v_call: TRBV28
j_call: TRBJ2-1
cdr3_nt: TGTGCCAGCAGCAGGGGATACAATGAGCAGTTCTTC
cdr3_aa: CASSRGYNEQFF

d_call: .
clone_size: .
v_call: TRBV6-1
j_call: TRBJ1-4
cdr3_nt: TGTGCCAGCAGTGCCCGTAATGAAAAACTGTTTTTT
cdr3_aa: CASSARNEKLFF

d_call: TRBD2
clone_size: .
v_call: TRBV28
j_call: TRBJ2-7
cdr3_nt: TGTGCCAGCAGTCCGAGGAGGCCTAGCGGGACCTTAGGCGAGCAGTACTTC
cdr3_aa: CASSPRRPSGTLGEQYF

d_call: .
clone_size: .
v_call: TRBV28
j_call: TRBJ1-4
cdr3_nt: TGTGCCAGCAAGGATGAAAAACTGTTTTTT
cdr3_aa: CASKDEKLFF

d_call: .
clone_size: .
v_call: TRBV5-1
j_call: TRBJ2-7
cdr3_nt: TGCGCCAGCAGCTTGGGGCCAGATACCTACGAGCAGTACTTC
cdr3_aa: CASSLGPDTYEQYF

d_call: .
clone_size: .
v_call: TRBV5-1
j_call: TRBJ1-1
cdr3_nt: TGCGCCAGCAGCCCGGAATACATGAACACTGAAGCTTTCTTT
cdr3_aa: CASSPEYMNTEAFF

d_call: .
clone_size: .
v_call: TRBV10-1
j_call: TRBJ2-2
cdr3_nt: TGCGCCAGCAGGGAGGAGAACACCGGGGAGCTGTTTTTT
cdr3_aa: CASREENTGELFF